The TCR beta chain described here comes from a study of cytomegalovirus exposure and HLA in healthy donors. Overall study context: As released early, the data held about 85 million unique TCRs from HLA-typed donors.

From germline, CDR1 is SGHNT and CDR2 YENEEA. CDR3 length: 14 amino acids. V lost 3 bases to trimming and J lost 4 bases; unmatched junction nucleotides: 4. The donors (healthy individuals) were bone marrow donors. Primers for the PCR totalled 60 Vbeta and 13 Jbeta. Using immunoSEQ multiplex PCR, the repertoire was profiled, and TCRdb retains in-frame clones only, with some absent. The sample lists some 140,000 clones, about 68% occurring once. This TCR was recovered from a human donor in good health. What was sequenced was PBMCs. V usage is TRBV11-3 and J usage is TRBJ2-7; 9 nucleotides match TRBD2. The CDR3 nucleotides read TGTGCCAGCAGCTTTGGCCTAGCGGGATACGAGCAGTACTTC. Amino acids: CASSFGLAGYEQYF.